The 21 T cell receptor beta chains below come from one sample, sequenced in a study of cytotoxic CD8 clonotypes in ibrutinib-treated CLL. Method: immunoSEQ multiplex PCR; TCRdb's copy keeps in-frame clones and lacks some. The sample yields approximately 170,000 clones, 70% to 90% seen once. The starting material was PBMCs, obtained at disease progression, from a patient treated with ibrutinib. All receptors derive from a human donor with chronic lymphocytic leukemia.

The chain uses TRBV5-6 and TRBJ2-5, with 10 bases lining up with TRBD1. CDR1 is SGHDT and CDR2 is YYEEEE in the germline V gene. This CDR3 region has 18 residues. Trimming removed 6 bases from V and 1 base from J; junction bases left unmatched: 15. The CDR3 DNA reads TGTGCCAGCACACCTATGGGGGACAGGGGTTATGGCCAAGAGACCCAGTACTTC. Protein: CASTPMGDRGYGQETQYF.

V gene TRBV2 combines with J gene TRBJ1-1; tentatively, D is TRBD1 (5 bases). From germline, CDR1 is SNHLY and CDR2 FYNNEI. This CDR3 comprises 10 residues. With 11 bases removed from V and 6 bases from J, the gap between germline ends came to 10 bases. The CDR3 nucleotides are TGTGCCGTCTTAGGGGCTGAAGCTTTCTTT. It encodes CAVLGAEAFF.

The J gene is TRBJ2-5, the V gene TRBV18, with TRBD1 identical over 7 bases. The ends lost 8 bases at V and 3 bases at J; junction bases unmatched: 6. CDR3 length: 13 residues. The V gene's germline CDR1 is KGHSH and CDR2 LQKENI. The CDR3 nucleotides are TGTGCCAGCACGCCGGGACAGAAAGAGACCCAGTACTTC. This codes for CASTPGQKETQYF.

The chain has TRBV18 and TRBJ2-2, with D perhaps TRBD1 (6 bases). The V end was cut by 1 base, the J end by 0 bases, with 9 bases between. This CDR3 has 16 amino acids. Germline CDR1 reads KGHSH; CDR2 reads LQKENI. The CDR3 sequence is CASSPRRTANTGELFF. As DNA, the CDR3 is TGTGCCAGCTCACCACGCCGGACAGCGAACACCGGGGAGCTGTTTTTT.

The V call is TRBV30, the J call TRBJ2-1; TRBD1 aligns across 8 bases. Germline CDR1 reads GTSNPN; CDR2 reads SVGIG (reference sequence). V trimming: 3 bases; J trimming: 2 bases; junction bases outside the gene matches: 0. CDR3 length: 13 residues. CDR3 coding DNA: TGTGCCTGGAGCAGGGGGCCCTACAATGAGCAGTTCTTC. Translated: CAWSRGPYNEQFF.

V and J are TRBV12-5 and TRBJ1-2; maybe TRBD1 (6 bases). V lost 5 bases and J 6 bases, leaving 16 bases between the germline ends. Germline loops: CDR1 LGHNT, CDR2 FRNRAP. The CDR3 contains 14 residues. The CDR3 loop is CASGPPQGFNGYTF. For the CDR3, the DNA is TGTGCTAGTGGTCCTCCACAGGGATTTAATGGCTACACCTTC.

The chain joins TRBV4-3 to TRBJ2-5; D uncertain. The DNA end is a closer match to TRBJ2-7, so the J assignment may be wrong. Germline CDR1 and CDR2: LGHNA and YSLEER. The CDR3 runs to 13 residues. CDR3 sequence (DNA): TGCGCCAGCAGCCAAGGAAGCTCCTACGAGCAGTACTTC. It yields the protein CASSQGSSYEQYF.

The chain couples TRBV5-5 to TRBJ2-7; a possible D gene is TRBD2 (5 bases). V was cut by 0 bases and J by 3 bases, with 7 bases left in between. The CDR3 covers 13 residues. CDR1 SGHKS and CDR2 YYEKEE come from the germline V gene (reference sequence). CDR3 sequence: CASSLVGNYEQYF. DNA for the CDR3: TGTGCCAGCAGCTTGGTCGGGAACTACGAGCAGTACTTC. The variable domain in full, completed from reference TRBV5-5 and TRBJ2-7, reads DAGVTQSPTHLIKTRGQQVTLRCSPISGHKSVSWYQQVLGQGPQFIFQYYEKEERGRGNFPDRFSARQFPNYSSELNVNALLLGDSALYLCASSLVGNYEQYFGPGTRLTVT.

V is TRBV29-1 and J is TRBJ1-2; 12 positions match TRBD1. CDR3 size: 17 residues. Trimming removed 1 base from V and 4 bases from J; junction bases left unmatched: 10. Germline V gives CDR1 SQVTM, CDR2 ANQGSEA. The DNA for the CDR3 is TGCAGCGTTGAAGGGGGGACAGGGGGCGGCTTTGCCTATGGCTACACCTTC. This codes for CSVEGGTGGGFAYGYTF. The variable domain in full, completed from reference TRBV29-1 and TRBJ1-2, reads SAVISQKPSRDICQRGTSLTIQCQVDSQVTMMFWYRQQPGQSLTLIATANQGSEATYESGFVIDKFPISRPNLTFSTLTVSNMSPEDSSIYLCSVEGGTGGGFAYGYTFGSGTRLTVV.

The J gene is TRBJ1-5, the V gene TRBV2; perhaps TRBD1 as D (6 bases). V was clipped by 4 bases and J by 7 bases, with 14 bases between them. The CDR3 is 14 amino acids. Germline lookup yields CDR1 SNHLY and CDR2 FYNNEI. The DNA for the CDR3 is TGTGCCAGCAGTGCAGGCAGGGGAGAGCAGCCCCAGCATTTT. Its translation is CASSAGRGEQPQHF. The full variable domain, rest sourced from reference TRBV2 and TRBJ1-5, is EPEVTQTPSHQVTQMGQEVILRCVPISNHLYFYWYRQILGQKVEFLVSFYNNEISEKSEIFDDQFSVERPDGSNFTLKIRSTKLEDSAMYFCASSAGRGEQPQHFGDGTRLSIL.

The chain employs TRBV18 and TRBJ2-7, with 7 bases fitting TRBD1. Germline assignment: CDR1 KGHSH and CDR2 LQKENI. V shed 5 bases and J 4 bases; nucleotides not matched to a gene: 2. CDR3 length equals 12 residues. CDR3 region: CASSVTGYEQYF. The CDR3 DNA reads TGTGCCAGCTCAGTGACAGGGTACGAGCAGTACTTC. The full variable domain, its missing parts supplied by reference TRBV18 and TRBJ2-7, is NAGVMQNPRHLVRRRGQEARLRCSPMKGHSHVYWYRQLPEEGLKFMVYLQKENIIDESGMPKERFSAEFPKEGPSILRIQQVVRGDSAAYFCASSVTGYEQYFGPGTRLTVT.

This chain joins TRBV23-1 and TRBJ1-1, with D perhaps matching TRBD1 (5 bases). TRBV23-1 is assigned to the ORF class and has an uncertain function. V was shortened by 3 bases and J by 0 bases, with 11 bases between the two germline ends. The CDR3 covers 15 residues. In DNA form, the CDR3 reads TGCGCCAGCAGTCAGTCGGGGGAAATGAACACTGAAGCTTTCTTT. This encodes CASSQSGEMNTEAFF.

The rearrangement links TRBV5-4 to TRBJ1-2, with 9 nucleotides matching TRBD1. V lost 5 bases to trimming and J lost 7 bases; unmatched junction nucleotides: 15. In germline, CDR1 is SGHNT, CDR2 YYREEE (reference sequence). This CDR3 contains 16 residues. The CDR3 DNA sequence: TGTGCCAGCAGAGGACAGGGGAGGACCCTGCCGGGTGGCTACACCTTC. This codes for CASRGQGRTLPGGYTF.

The chain employs TRBV4-1 and TRBJ2-7; 10 bases align to TRBD2. Germline CDR1 reads MGHRA; CDR2 reads YSYEKL. This CDR3 spans 17 amino acids. V shed 4 bases and J 5 bases; nucleotides not matched to a gene: 14. CDR3 loop: CASSPIGGLAGAHEQYF. Written as DNA, the CDR3 is TGCGCCAGCAGCCCAATCGGAGGGCTAGCGGGAGCCCACGAGCAGTACTTC.

The rearrangement uses TRBV9 and TRBJ1-3; D is uncertain. Germline V gene data show CDR1 as SGDLS and CDR2 as YYNGEE. This CDR3 has 15 amino acids. Trimming cost V 4 bases and J 4 bases, with 15 bases left between them. CDR3 sequence reads: CASSMHALGGNTIYF. CDR3 bases: TGTGCCAGCAGCATGCACGCCCTTGGCGGAAACACCATATATTTT.

The table lists this clone with a few counts. The chain carries TRBV11-3 and TRBJ2-2, with D possibly being TRBD1 or TRBD2 (5 bases each). In germline, CDR1 is SGHNT, CDR2 YENEEA. V lost 2 bases to trimming and J lost 0 bases, with 10 bases between them. The CDR3 totals 16 residues. The CDR3: CASSLWGGSNTGELFF. The CDR3 DNA follows: TGTGCCAGCAGCTTATGGGGCGGGTCGAACACCGGGGAGCTGTTTTTT.

V is TRBV14 and J is TRBJ1-2; no reliable D call. Trimming cost V 0 bases and J 5 bases, with 7 bases left between them. Germline-derived CDR1 and CDR2 are SGHDN and FVKESK. The CDR3 covers 13 residues. In DNA form, the CDR3 reads TGTGCCAGCAGCCAAGAGGCGGGGTATGGCTACACCTTC. This sequence encodes CASSQEAGYGYTF.

This chain joins TRBV20-1 and TRBJ2-3, with D perhaps TRBD1 (6 bases). CDR3 length: 11 residues. The V end was cut by 8 bases, the J end by 7 bases, with 13 bases between. Germline CDR1 and CDR2: DFQATT and SNEGSKA (reference sequence). CDR3 residues: CSTTGAYTQYF. DNA of the CDR3: TGCAGTACGACAGGTGCTTATACGCAGTATTTT.

The chain employs TRBV5-6 and TRBJ1-4; TRBD1 might be the D (5 bases). V gave up 5 bases and J gave up 8 bases, with 16 bases separating them. Germline CDR1 reads SGHDT; CDR2 reads YYEEEE. The CDR3 totals 14 residues. The DNA of the CDR3 is TGTGCCAGCAGTCTGAGGCAGGGAAGCGAAAAACTGTTTTTT. This encodes CASSLRQGSEKLFF. Complete variable domain (other parts from reference TRBV5-6 and TRBJ1-4): DAGVTQSPTHLIKTRGQQVTLRCSPKSGHDTVSWYQQALGQGPQFIFQYYEEEERQRGNFPDRFSGHQFPNYSSELNVNALLLGDSALYLCASSLRQGSEKLFFGSGTQLSVL.

Notes on this clone: Germline is not matched at one junction end, which may reflect a read error. This rearrangement joins TRBV5-6 to TRBJ2-5, with 10 positions matching TRBD2. Germline V CDR1 and CDR2: SGHDT, YYEEEE. The CDR3 runs to 17 residues. The CDR3 spells CARSGGGWSPIQETQYF. Here the CDR3 DNA reads TGTGCCCGCAGCGGGGGGGGTTGGTCCCCTATCCAAGAGACCCAGTACTTC.

The CDR3 reads CASSFGLAGVQHGELFF. Here the CDR3 DNA reads TGTGCCAGCAGCTTCGGACTAGCGGGAGTTCAACACGGGGAGCTGTTTTTT. This chain links TRBV11-2 with TRBJ2-2; 13 nucleotides align to TRBD2. CDR3 length equals 17 residues. Germline V CDR1 and CDR2: SGHAT, FQNNGV. After removal of 3 bases from V and 7 bases from J, the junction contained 8 bases not matched to a gene. Full variable domain (remainder filled in from reference TRBV11-2 and TRBJ2-2): EAGVAQSPRYKIIEKRQSVAFWCNPISGHATLYWYQQILGQGPKLLIQFQNNGVVDDSQLPKDRFSAERLKGVDSTLKIQPAKLEDSAVYLCASSFGLAGVQHGELFFGEGSRLTVL.